What follows is one T cell receptor (beta chain) and its context. This specimen belongs to a study of blood T cell repertoires in COVID-19. The CDR3 totals 12 residues. V lost 5 bases to trimming and J lost 8 bases, with 9 bases between them. In the study's own analysis: The assay estimated nucleated cells by amplifying reference gene primers. Profiled with immunoSEQ multiplex PCR; TCRdb holds only in-frame clones, not every one. V, J and clone size are taken as reported in that table, and D and trimming were inferred from the DNA itself. This table holds some 290,000 clones, 90% found once. Participants came from about two dozen US areas, aged roughly 18 to 95 years. Within 2 weeks of study entry, exposed participants had contacted a PCR-confirmed or clinician-diagnosed COVID-19 case.

The sequenced sample consisted of PBMCs or T cells enriched from blood (not recorded which). The chain couples TRBV12-3 or TRBV12-4 to TRBJ1-4; no firm D call. The TCR originated in a young woman who had been exposed to COVID-19. CDR3 in amino acids: CASSPSLEKLFF. In DNA, the CDR3 is TGTGCCAGCAGTCCTTCCCTAGAAAAACTGTTTTTT.